A selection of T cell receptor beta chains follows, all from one sample in a study of blood T cell repertoires in COVID-19. Repertoires were generated with immunoSEQ multiplex PCR, while TCRdb's copy carries only in-frame clones and drops some. In the table there are under 300,000 clones, about nine tenths of which are singletons. Sequencing input: peripheral blood. The receptor source for this set is a woman aged 40 to 55 who had recovered from COVID-19. Each CDR3 is given with its conserved first and last residue. The order of the fields is V gene, J gene, CDR3 protein.

V gene: TRBV7-3; J gene: TRBJ2-1; CDR3 protein: CASASAAGTYNEQFF
V gene: TRBV29-1; J gene: TRBJ2-7; CDR3 protein: CSVDAGAGQQYF
V gene: TRBV19; J gene: TRBJ1-5; CDR3 protein: CASSQQGSGNQPQHF
V gene: TRBV6-1; J gene: TRBJ1-2; CDR3 protein: CASSEVLPDTF
V gene: TRBV30; J gene: TRBJ2-7; CDR3 protein: CACSLRDRAYEQYF
V gene: TRBV25-1; J gene: TRBJ2-3; CDR3 protein: CASSERLAGGFTDTQYF
V gene: TRBV9; J gene: TRBJ1-2; CDR3 protein: CASSVFGGLYGYTF
V gene: TRBV19; J gene: TRBJ2-1; CDR3 protein: CASSIRTSGYNEQFF
V gene: TRBV9; J gene: TRBJ2-2; CDR3 protein: CASSVRGSDTGELFF
V gene: TRBV5-4; J gene: TRBJ2-1; CDR3 protein: CASNLGRSSGYDEQFF
V gene: TRBV27; J gene: TRBJ2-3; CDR3 protein: CASSPGGTQYF
V gene: TRBV3-1/TRBV3-2; J gene: TRBJ2-2; CDR3 protein: CASSPTSGRRTGELFF
V gene: TRBV24-1; J gene: TRBJ1-1; CDR3 protein: CATSEGTGGSMNTEAFF
V gene: TRBV25-1; J gene: TRBJ1-4; CDR3 protein: CASGYGTDNEKLFF
V gene: TRBV18; J gene: TRBJ2-2; CDR3 protein: CASSPSFGTGELFF
V gene: TRBV6-7; J gene: TRBJ2-3; CDR3 protein: CASSYSYGLRDTQYF
V gene: TRBV7-8; J gene: TRBJ1-4; CDR3 protein: CASSLGTSRGNEKLFF
V gene: TRBV11-3; J gene: TRBJ2-5; CDR3 protein: CASSLTGGPQETQYF
V gene: TRBV27; J gene: TRBJ2-2; CDR3 protein: CASTPLGPNTGELFF
V gene: TRBV19; J gene: TRBJ2-1; CDR3 protein: CASSGSSIYNEQFF
V gene: TRBV28; J gene: TRBJ1-4; CDR3 protein: CASSPIQQRMAEKLFF
V gene: TRBV7-8; J gene: TRBJ2-2; CDR3 protein: CASSFGGASPNTGELFF
V gene: TRBV29-1; J gene: TRBJ2-3; CDR3 protein: CSVDLVAGEDTQYF
V gene: TRBV15; J gene: TRBJ2-1; CDR3 protein: CATSRGYGDEQFF
V gene: TRBV18; J gene: TRBJ1-1; CDR3 protein: CASSPRDSNMNTEAFF
V gene: TRBV28; J gene: TRBJ1-6; CDR3 protein: CASSPGDRGNNSPLHF
V gene: TRBV12-5; J gene: TRBJ2-3; CDR3 protein: CASGLVPTIRTGGGTDTQYF
V gene: TRBV5-1; J gene: TRBJ2-3; CDR3 protein: CASSPLLAGRSDTQYF
V gene: TRBV11-2; J gene: TRBJ2-1; CDR3 protein: CASSGTGLAGPYNEQFF
V gene: TRBV10-3; J gene: TRBJ1-1; CDR3 protein: CAISEQGWNTEAFF
V gene: TRBV7-9; J gene: TRBJ1-1; CDR3 protein: CASSLRGYENLNTEAFF
V gene: TRBV10-3; J gene: TRBJ2-7; CDR3 protein: CAISEQGSYEQYF
V gene: TRBV30; J gene: TRBJ2-1; CDR3 protein: CAWRPSSGPGEQFF
V gene: TRBV5-6; J gene: TRBJ1-4; CDR3 protein: CASSSGTGYYEKLFF
V gene: TRBV4-1; J gene: TRBJ2-1; CDR3 protein: CASSQGGARTYNEQFF
V gene: TRBV27; J gene: TRBJ2-3; CDR3 protein: CASSVLAYSSTDTQYF
V gene: TRBV29-1; J gene: TRBJ2-7; CDR3 protein: CSGGQGVYEQYF
V gene: TRBV10-3; J gene: TRBJ2-7; CDR3 protein: CAISFRDTSSYEQYF
V gene: TRBV11-2; J gene: TRBJ2-1; CDR3 protein: CASSLVAAPYNEQFF
V gene: TRBV5-1; J gene: TRBJ1-4; CDR3 protein: CASSSGQGGEKLFF
V gene: TRBV4-1; J gene: TRBJ2-5; CDR3 protein: CASSPNLAGDGETQYF
V gene: TRBV30; J gene: TRBJ1-3; CDR3 protein: CAWTPTGTGNTIYF
V gene: TRBV7-2; J gene: TRBJ1-4; CDR3 protein: CASSPRQGATNEKLFF
V gene: TRBV3-1/TRBV3-2; J gene: TRBJ2-1; CDR3 protein: CASSPPAGVAYNEQFF
V gene: TRBV11-2; J gene: TRBJ2-2; CDR3 protein: CASRWALNRGRDTGELFF
V gene: TRBV24-1; J gene: TRBJ1-2; CDR3 protein: CATSDFKSGGYTF
V gene: TRBV27; J gene: TRBJ2-3; CDR3 protein: CASSLFRTSGIPPSTDTQYF
V gene: TRBV18; J gene: TRBJ1-2; CDR3 protein: CASSPGEALGYGYTF
V gene: TRBV5-1; J gene: TRBJ1-1; CDR3 protein: CASSPTGNTEAFF
V gene: TRBV14; J gene: TRBJ2-3; CDR3 protein: CASSRLRLAGSPGDTQYF
V gene: TRBV27; J gene: TRBJ1-5; CDR3 protein: CASSPLTTGGADQPQHF
V gene: TRBV11-3; J gene: TRBJ1-1; CDR3 protein: CASGRQGGTEAFF
V gene: TRBV4-1; J gene: TRBJ1-6; CDR3 protein: CASSQDNEVAVESPLHF